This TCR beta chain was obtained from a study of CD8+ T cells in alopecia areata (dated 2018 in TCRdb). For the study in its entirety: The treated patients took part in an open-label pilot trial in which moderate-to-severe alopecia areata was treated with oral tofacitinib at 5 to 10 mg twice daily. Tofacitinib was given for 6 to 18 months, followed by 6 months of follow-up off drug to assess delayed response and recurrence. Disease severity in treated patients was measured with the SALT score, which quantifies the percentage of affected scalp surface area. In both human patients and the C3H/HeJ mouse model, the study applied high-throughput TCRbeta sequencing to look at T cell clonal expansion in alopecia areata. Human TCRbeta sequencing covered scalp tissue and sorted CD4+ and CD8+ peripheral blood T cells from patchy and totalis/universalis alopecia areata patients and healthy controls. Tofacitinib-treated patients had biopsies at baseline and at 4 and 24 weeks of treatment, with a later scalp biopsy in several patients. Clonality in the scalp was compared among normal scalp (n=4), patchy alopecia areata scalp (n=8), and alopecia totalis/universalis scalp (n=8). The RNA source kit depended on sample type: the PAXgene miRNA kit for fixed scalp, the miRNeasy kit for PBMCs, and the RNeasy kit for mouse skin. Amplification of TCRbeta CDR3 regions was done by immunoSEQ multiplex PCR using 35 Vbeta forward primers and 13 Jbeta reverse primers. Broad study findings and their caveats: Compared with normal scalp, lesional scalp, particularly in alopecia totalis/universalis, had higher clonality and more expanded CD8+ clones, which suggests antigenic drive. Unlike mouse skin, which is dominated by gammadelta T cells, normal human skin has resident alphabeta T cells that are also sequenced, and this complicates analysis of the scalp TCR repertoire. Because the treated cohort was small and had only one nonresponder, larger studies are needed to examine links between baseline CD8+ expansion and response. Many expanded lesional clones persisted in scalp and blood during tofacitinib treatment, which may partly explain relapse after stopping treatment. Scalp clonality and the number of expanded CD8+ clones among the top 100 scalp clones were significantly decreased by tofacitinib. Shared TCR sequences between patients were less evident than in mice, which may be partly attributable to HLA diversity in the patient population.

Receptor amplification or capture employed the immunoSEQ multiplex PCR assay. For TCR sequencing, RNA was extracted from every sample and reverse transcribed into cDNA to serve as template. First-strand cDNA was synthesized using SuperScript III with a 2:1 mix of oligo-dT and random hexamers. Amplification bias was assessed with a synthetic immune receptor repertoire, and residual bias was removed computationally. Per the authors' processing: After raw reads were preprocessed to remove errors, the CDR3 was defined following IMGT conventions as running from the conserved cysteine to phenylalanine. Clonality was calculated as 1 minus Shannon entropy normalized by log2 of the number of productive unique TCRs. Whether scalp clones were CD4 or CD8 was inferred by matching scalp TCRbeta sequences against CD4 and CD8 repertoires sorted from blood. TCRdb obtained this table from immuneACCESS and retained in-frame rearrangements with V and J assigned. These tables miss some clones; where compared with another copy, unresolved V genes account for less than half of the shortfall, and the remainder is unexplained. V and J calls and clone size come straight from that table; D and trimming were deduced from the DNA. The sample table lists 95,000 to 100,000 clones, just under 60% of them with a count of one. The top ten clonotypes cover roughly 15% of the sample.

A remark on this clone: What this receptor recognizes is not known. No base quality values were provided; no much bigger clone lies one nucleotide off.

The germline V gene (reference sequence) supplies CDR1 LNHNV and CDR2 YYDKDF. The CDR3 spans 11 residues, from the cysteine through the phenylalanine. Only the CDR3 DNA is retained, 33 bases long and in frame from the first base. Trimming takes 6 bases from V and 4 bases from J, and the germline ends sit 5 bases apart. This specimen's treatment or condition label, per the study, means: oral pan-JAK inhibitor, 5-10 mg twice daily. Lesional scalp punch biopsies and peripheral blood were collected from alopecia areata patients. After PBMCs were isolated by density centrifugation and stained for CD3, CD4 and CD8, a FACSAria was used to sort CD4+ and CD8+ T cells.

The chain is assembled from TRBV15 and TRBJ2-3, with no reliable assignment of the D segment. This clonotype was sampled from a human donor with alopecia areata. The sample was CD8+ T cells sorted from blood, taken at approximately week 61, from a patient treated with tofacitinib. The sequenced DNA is TGTGCCACCAGTATTTCAGATACGCAGTATTTT. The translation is CATSISDTQYF.